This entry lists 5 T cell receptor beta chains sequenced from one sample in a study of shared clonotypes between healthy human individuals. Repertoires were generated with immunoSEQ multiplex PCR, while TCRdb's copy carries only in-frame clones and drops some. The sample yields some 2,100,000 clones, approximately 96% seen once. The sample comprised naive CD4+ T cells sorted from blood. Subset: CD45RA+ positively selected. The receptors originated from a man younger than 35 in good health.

CDR3 amino acids: CASSSAGGTSEAFF. CDR3 in DNA: TGTGCCAGCAGCTCGGCTGGGGGAACCTCTGAAGCTTTCTTT. This rearrangement joins TRBV5-4 to TRBJ1-1; maybe TRBD1 (5 bases). Trimming took 3 bases from V and 6 from J, leaving 15 bases between them. From germline, CDR1 is SGHNT and CDR2 YYREEE (reference sequence). There are 14 residues in the CDR3.

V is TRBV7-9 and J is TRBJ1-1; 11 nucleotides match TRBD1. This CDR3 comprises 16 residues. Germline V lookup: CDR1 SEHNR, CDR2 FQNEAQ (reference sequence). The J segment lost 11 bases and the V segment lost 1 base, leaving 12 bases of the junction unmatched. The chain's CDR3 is CASSLVPGTGGSGAFF. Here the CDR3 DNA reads TGTGCCAGCAGCTTAGTTCCCGGGACAGGGGGTTCTGGTGCTTTCTTT.

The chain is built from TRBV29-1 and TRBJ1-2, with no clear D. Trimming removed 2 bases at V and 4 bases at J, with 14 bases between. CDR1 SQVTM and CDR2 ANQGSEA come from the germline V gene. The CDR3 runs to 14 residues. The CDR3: CSVETQLRGYGYTF. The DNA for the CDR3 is TGCAGCGTTGAAACTCAGTTGCGGGGCTATGGCTACACCTTC.

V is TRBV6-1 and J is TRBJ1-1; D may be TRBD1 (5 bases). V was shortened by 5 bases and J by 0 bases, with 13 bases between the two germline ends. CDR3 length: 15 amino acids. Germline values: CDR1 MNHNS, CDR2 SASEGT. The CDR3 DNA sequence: TGTGCCAGCAGTCAAGGGGCAGGTATGAACACTGAAGCTTTCTTT. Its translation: CASSQGAGMNTEAFF.

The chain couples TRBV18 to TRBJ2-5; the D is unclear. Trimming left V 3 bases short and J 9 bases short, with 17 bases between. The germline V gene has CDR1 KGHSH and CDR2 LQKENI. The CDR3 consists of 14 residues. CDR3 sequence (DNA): TGTGCCAGCTCACCCCGGCACGACGGGTGGGCCCAGTACTTC. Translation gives CASSPRHDGWAQYF.